What follows are 18 T cell receptor beta chains derived from one specimen sequenced in a study of Ad26.COV2.S vaccination and SARS-CoV-2 variants. Stated treatment: around 19 received Ad26.COV2.S at low or high dose, single or two shots; roughly 5 received placebo; per-sample allocation not given. All samples were drawn on day 63, counting from the first vaccine or placebo injection. Using immunoSEQ multiplex PCR, the repertoire was profiled, and TCRdb retains in-frame clones only, with some absent. The sample includes some 480,000 clones, 87% of them seen just once. Here the sequenced sample was peripheral blood, taken in a trial of Ad26.COV2.S vaccine versus placebo. The receptors derive from a person aged 18-65 years who received the Ad26.COV2.S COVID-19 vaccine or a placebo.

This chain uses TRBV2 with TRBJ2-5; D remains ambiguous. Germline V lookup: CDR1 SNHLY, CDR2 FYNNEI. V was shortened by 5 bases and J by 1 base, with 11 bases between the two germline ends. The CDR3 sequence is 14 residues long. The CDR3 sequence is CASSNGRLQETQYF. As DNA, the CDR3 is TGTGCCAGCAGTAACGGGCGCCTCCAAGAGACCCAGTACTTC.

V and J are TRBV30 and TRBJ2-3, with D possibly TRBD2 on 5 matching bases. Germline V gene data show CDR1 as GTSNPN and CDR2 as SVGIG (reference sequence). The CDR3 length is 13 residues. Trimming stripped 6 bases from V and 0 bases from J, with 10 bases between. The CDR3, as DNA: TGTGCCTGCACCGGAGGCAGCACAGATACGCAGTATTTT. This gives the protein CACTGGSTDTQYF.

The rearrangement links TRBV10-3 to TRBJ2-2; D is possibly TRBD1 (6 bases). The CDR3 runs 14 residues. Germline V lookup: CDR1 ENHRY, CDR2 SYGVKD. V was cut by 6 bases and J by 6 bases, with 14 bases left in between. CDR3 in amino acids: CAISNRDAAGELFF. The CDR3 bases are TGTGCCATCAGCAACAGGGACGCCGCCGGGGAGCTGTTTTTT.

The V and J genes are TRBV27 and TRBJ2-7; 10 bases match TRBD2. The CDR3 is 16 residues long. From germline, CDR1 is MNHEY and CDR2 SMNVEV (reference sequence). The V gene end was trimmed by 4 bases and the J gene end by 2 bases; junction bases not matched to a gene: 8. The CDR3 nucleotides are TGTGCCAGCAGTTCCGGACTAGCGGCAACCCCCTACGAGCAGTACTTC. Amino acids: CASSSGLAATPYEQYF.

The chain employs TRBV4-1 and TRBJ2-7; TRBD1 matches 9 bases. Germline CDR1 reads MGHRA; CDR2 reads YSYEKL. The CDR3 spans 16 residues. J was trimmed by 1 base and V by 0 bases; bases with no gene match: 4. CDR3 protein: CASSQEIGTGSYEQYF. For the CDR3, the DNA is TGCGCCAGCAGCCAAGAGATAGGGACAGGGTCCTACGAGCAGTACTTC.

This chain connects TRBV5-6 to TRBJ1-5; 8 nucleotides agree with TRBD1. The junction had 11 bases not matched to a gene; V was cut back by 0 bases and J by 9 bases. Germline CDR1 SGHDT, CDR2 YYEEEE. This CDR3 spans 16 amino acids. CDR3 loop: CASSLAGTGEGRPQHF. The DNA for the CDR3 is TGTGCCAGCAGCTTGGCGGGGACAGGCGAGGGTCGGCCCCAGCATTTT.

This chain joins TRBV28 and TRBJ1-1; 7 nucleotides match TRBD1. The V segment lost 5 bases and the J segment 11 bases; nucleotides outside the gene matches: 14. Germline CDR1 and CDR2: MDHEN and SYDVKM. The CDR3 spans 14 residues. In nucleotides, the CDR3 is TGTGCCAGCAGTATGCAAAGGGGGCGGTTTGGGGCTTTCTTT. Protein: CASSMQRGRFGAFF. Combining the CDR3 with reference TRBV28 and TRBJ1-1 gives the whole variable domain DVKVTQSSRYLVKRTGEKVFLECVQDMDHENMFWYRQDPGLGLRLIYFSYDVKMKEKGDIPEGYSVSREKKERFSLILESASTNQTSMYLCASSMQRGRFGAFFGQGTRLTVV.

The chain uses TRBV6-2 or TRBV6-3 and TRBJ2-3, with TRBD1 as a possible D gene (6 bases). Deletions cut 5 bases from V and 6 bases from J, with 18 bases between. This CDR3 is built from 15 residues. The germline gives CDR1 MNHEY, CDR2 SVGEGT. The CDR3 is CASSLIDRTGDTQYF. CDR3 DNA: TGTGCCAGCAGTCTAATCGACAGGACCGGGGATACGCAGTATTTT.

V is TRBV28 and J is TRBJ2-1; 7 bases line up with TRBD2. The V gene's germline CDR1 is MDHEN and CDR2 SYDVKM. Germline trimming cut 3 bases from V and 7 bases from J; bases unmatched to any gene: 9. The CDR3 totals 15 residues. The CDR3 coding sequence is TGTGCCAGCAGTTTTGTGGGAGGGCATGATAATGAGCAGTTCTTC. It is translated as CASSFVGGHDNEQFF.

V is TRBV25-1 and J is TRBJ1-2; 7 bases are shared with TRBD1. The germline gives CDR1 MGHDK, CDR2 SYGVNS. The CDR3 spans 16 residues. The J segment lost 1 base and the V segment lost 4 bases, leaving 9 bases of the junction unmatched. CDR3 region: CASSARQGIFNYGYTF. Written as DNA, the CDR3 is TGTGCCAGCAGTGCCCGACAGGGTATTTTTAACTATGGCTACACCTTC.

The chain combines TRBV11-1 with TRBJ2-7, with 11 bases fitting TRBD2. V gave up 3 bases and J gave up 4 bases; unmatched junction bases: 2. This CDR3 has 14 amino acids. Germline CDR1 SGHAT, CDR2 FQDESV (reference sequence). In DNA, the CDR3 is TGTGCCAGCAGCTTTAGCGGGAGGGCGTACGAGCAGTACTTC. Its protein is CASSFSGRAYEQYF.

V and J are TRBV19 and TRBJ2-6; D unresolved. Germline CDR1 and CDR2: LNHDA and SQIVND (reference sequence). CDR3 size: 18 residues. Trimming removed 5 bases at V and 2 bases at J, with 19 bases between. CDR3 bases: TGTGCCAGTAGTTTCGTTAGCCCACCGAGGACTGGGGCCAACGTCCTGACTTTC. It yields the protein CASSFVSPPRTGANVLTF.

The rearrangement links TRBV11-3 to TRBJ2-1; 16 bases fit TRBD2. Germline V CDR1 and CDR2: SGHNT, YENEEA. V was clipped by 5 bases and J by 8 bases; unmatched bases: 9. The CDR3 contains 17 residues. CDR3 residues: CASSLGTSGRAGDEQFF. CDR3 in DNA: TGTGCCAGCAGCCTCGGGACTAGCGGGAGGGCCGGGGATGAGCAGTTCTTC.

The V call is TRBV27, the J call TRBJ2-7; weak D call: TRBD2 (5 bases). CDR3 length: 13 residues. Germline V gene data show CDR1 as MNHEY and CDR2 as SMNVEV (reference sequence). The V gene lost 0 bases and the J gene lost 5 bases, with 8 bases spanning the gap. This CDR3 is CASSLSRGNEQYF. The CDR3 DNA sequence: TGTGCCAGCAGTTTATCCCGAGGGAACGAGCAGTACTTC.

For the CDR3, the DNA is TGTGCCAGCAGTCCGTCCCGGGACAGCTTCAATGAGCAGTTCTTC. It encodes CASSPSRDSFNEQFF. The genes are TRBV27 and TRBJ2-1, with TRBD1 identical over 7 bases. V shed 5 bases and J 6 bases; nucleotides not matched to a gene: 10. The CDR3 length is 15 residues. Per the germline V gene, CDR1 is MNHEY and CDR2 is SMNVEV (reference sequence).

The chain links TRBV2 to TRBJ1-3; D not certain. With 4 bases removed from V and 11 bases from J, the gap between germline ends came to 15 bases. Germline CDR1 and CDR2: SNHLY and FYNNEI. This CDR3 has 13 amino acids. The DNA for the CDR3 is TGTGCCAGCAGTGCAGACCCGTTTAGCCCCATATATTTT. It is translated as CASSADPFSPIYF. Combining the CDR3 with reference TRBV2 and TRBJ1-3 gives the whole variable domain EPEVTQTPSHQVTQMGQEVILRCVPISNHLYFYWYRQILGQKVEFLVSFYNNEISEKSEIFDDQFSVERPDGSNFTLKIRSTKLEDSAMYFCASSADPFSPIYFGEGSWLTVV.

This chain connects TRBV3-1 (or the pseudogene TRBV3-2) to TRBJ2-4; the D call may be TRBD1 or TRBD2 (5 bases each). Germline V gene lookup returns CDR1 LGHDT and CDR2 YNNKEL (reference sequence). V lost 4 bases and J lost 0, with 25 bases in between. The CDR3 covers 20 residues. CDR3 sequence reads: CASSPSGPTGHSLAKNIQYF. Written as DNA, the CDR3 is TGTGCCAGCAGCCCATCGGGGCCAACAGGACATTCTTTAGCCAAAAACATTCAGTACTTC.

This chain connects TRBV7-2 to TRBJ1-5; D possibly corresponds to TRBD1 (6 bases). In germline, CDR1 is SGHTA, CDR2 FQGNSA. With 3 bases removed from V and 5 bases from J, the gap between germline ends came to 14 bases. This CDR3 is 15 amino acids long. CDR3 nucleotide sequence: TGTGCCAGCAGCTTTGAGGGGGGCAAGGATCAGCCCCAGCATTTT. It specifies CASSFEGGKDQPQHF.